Shown below are 24 T cell receptor beta chains from a single sample sequenced in a study of human T cells and chemical hapten exposure. TCRdb re-analysed the RACE reads in MiXCR, keeping a single row per CDR3 protein. The sample lists fewer than 70,000 distinct CDR3 sequences; approximately 6.7% were seen once. The time point was: pre-sensitization, week 0. As to treatment: therapeutic diphenylcyclopropenone sensitization with weekly scalp DPC. Sample: whole blood, taken in connection with sensitization to the hapten diphenylcyclopropenone (DPC). The receptors originated from a woman under 40 with alopecia areata. Some clones in this sample may be carry-over from other donors' samples.

A few counts support this clonotype. The chain combines TRBV28 with TRBJ1-1; TRBD1 aligns across 8 bases. With V trimmed by 5 bases and J by 8 bases, 16 bases remained unmatched. Germline V gene lookup returns CDR1 MDHEN and CDR2 SYDVKM. The length of the CDR3 is 16 residues. DNA for the CDR3: TGTGCCAGCAGTCCAGGGGGCGCGGTTCGGGGCTTAGAAGCTTTCTTT. Translation: CASSPGGAVRGLEAFF.

This clonotype was picked up many times. The chain has TRBV15 and TRBJ2-3, with D possibly matching TRBD2 (5 bases). V was shortened by 0 bases and J by 2 bases, with 9 bases between the two germline ends. CDR3 length: 15 amino acids. The germline V gene encodes CDR1 LNHNV and CDR2 YYDKDF (reference sequence). CDR3 sequence reads: CATSRDGRDTDTQYF. The CDR3 DNA reads TGTGCCACCAGCAGAGATGGGAGAGACACAGATACGCAGTATTTT.

This clonotype was counted ten times or more. The rearrangement links TRBV6-5 to TRBJ1-2; 8 nucleotides match TRBD1. This CDR3 spans 14 amino acids. The trim removed 6 bases at V and 3 bases at J, leaving 6 bases unmatched. Germline CDR1 reads MNHEY; CDR2 reads SVGAGI. Here the CDR3 reads CASSTGGGYYGYTF. Written as DNA, the CDR3 is TGTGCCAGCAGCACAGGGGGGGGGTACTATGGCTACACCTTC.

The chain has TRBV5-4 and TRBJ1-1; TRBD1 matches at 10 bases. Germline V CDR1 and CDR2: SGHNT, YYREEE (reference sequence). The V segment lost 6 bases and the J segment 0 bases; nucleotides outside the gene matches: 8. CDR3 length equals 16 residues. The DNA of the CDR3 is TGTGCCAGCAACCCGACAGGGGGCGAGATGAACACTGAAGCTTTCTTT. This encodes CASNPTGGEMNTEAFF. The variable domain in full, with the rest retrieved from reference TRBV5-4 and TRBJ1-1, is ETGVTQSPTHLIKTRGQQVTLRCSSQSGHNTVSWYQQALGQGPQFIFQYYREEENGRGNFPPRFSGLQFPNYSSELNVNALELDDSALYLCASNPTGGEMNTEAFFGQGTRLTVV.

This clonotype has more than one count but fewer than ten. The chain combines TRBV7-9 with TRBJ2-3; TRBD2 agrees at 8 bases. Trimming at V came to 3 bases and at J to 1 base, leaving 3 bases not matched to a gene. Germline-derived CDR1 and CDR2 are SEHNR and FQNEAQ (reference sequence). CDR3 size: 15 residues. DNA of the CDR3: TGTGCCAGCAGCTTCAGCGGGGGCGGCACAGATACGCAGTATTTT. It yields the protein CASSFSGGGTDTQYF.

This clonotype came up many times. The chain joins TRBV9 to TRBJ2-3; 9 nucleotides match TRBD1. V trimming: 7 bases; J trimming: 7 bases; junction bases outside the gene matches: 13. The germline CDR1 and CDR2 sequences are SGDLS and YYNGEE. This CDR3 comprises 15 residues. The CDR3 loop reads CASEVGTGNAYTQYF. In DNA form, the CDR3 reads TGTGCCAGCGAGGTAGGGACAGGGAATGCTTATACGCAGTATTTT.

This clonotype occurred a few times. The chain combines TRBV5-1 with TRBJ1-1; maybe TRBD1 (5 bases). V lost 4 bases and J 0 bases, leaving 16 bases between the germline ends. This CDR3 has 16 residues. The germline V gene encodes CDR1 SGHRS and CDR2 YFSETQ. CDR3 DNA sequence: TGCGCCAGCAGCCGAGGAGCGGGACCGCTGAACACTGAAGCTTTCTTT. Encoded protein: CASSRGAGPLNTEAFF.

This clonotype showed up many times. V gene TRBV3-1 combines with J gene TRBJ2-3; D tentatively fits TRBD1 or TRBD2 (5 bases each). The V gene's germline CDR1 is LGHDT and CDR2 YNNKEL (reference sequence). Between the trimmed V and J ends, which lost 2 bases and 0 bases, there was a span of 9 bases. This CDR3 is 15 amino acids long. This chain's CDR3 is CASSQRGRSTDTQYF. In nucleotides, the CDR3 is TGTGCCAGCAGCCAAAGGGGACGGAGCACAGATACGCAGTATTTT.

DNA of the CDR3: TGCGCCAGCAGCGTGGAGGACAGATCTCACTATGGCTACACCTTC. Translating it yields CASSVEDRSHYGYTF. The chain uses TRBV5-1 and TRBJ1-2; weak D call: TRBD1 (6 bases). The CDR3 length is 15 residues. V lost 4 bases and J 3 bases, leaving 16 bases between the germline ends. The germline V gene has CDR1 SGHRS and CDR2 YFSETQ.

This clonotype was picked up many times. The J gene is TRBJ2-7, the V gene TRBV11-1, with D possibly TRBD1 on 6 matching bases. V was trimmed by 2 bases and J by 3 bases, leaving 11 bases between them. Germline V gene lookup returns CDR1 SGHAT and CDR2 FQDESV (reference sequence). The CDR3 length is 14 residues. The CDR3 is CASSLLPRGYEQYF. In DNA form, the CDR3 reads TGTGCCAGCAGCTTATTGCCCAGGGGCTACGAGCAGTACTTC.

This clonotype was recorded many times. The chain is built from TRBV20-1 and TRBJ1-1; perhaps TRBD1 as D (6 bases). Germline V gene lookup returns CDR1 DFQATT and CDR2 SNEGSKA (reference sequence). V shed 7 bases and J shed 0 bases, with 12 bases lying between them. The CDR3 loop spans 13 amino acids. This CDR3 is CSVKTGLNTEAFF. The CDR3 DNA reads TGCAGTGTCAAGACAGGATTGAACACTGAAGCTTTCTTT.

This clonotype was seen at least ten times. V usage is TRBV5-5 and J usage is TRBJ1-1; 10 nucleotides agree with TRBD1. V dropped 0 bases and J dropped 1; count of bases not matched to a gene: 3. Germline V gene sequence: CDR1 SGHKS, CDR2 YYEKEE (reference sequence). This CDR3 spans 16 amino acids. The CDR3 reads CASSLGGDRGNTEAFF. Here the CDR3 DNA reads TGTGCCAGCAGCTTGGGAGGGGACAGGGGGAACACTGAAGCTTTCTTT.

This clonotype was observed many times. This chain's CDR3 is CASTLSGNNEQFF. The DNA of the CDR3 is TGTGCCAGCACCCTGTCGGGTAACAATGAGCAGTTCTTC. The chain employs TRBV6-1 and TRBJ2-1; D not certain. Germline CDR1 is MNHNS and CDR2 is SASEGT. The CDR3 contains 13 residues. V lost 7 bases to trimming and J lost 5 bases, with 12 bases between them.

This clonotype was counted many times. The chain links TRBV10-3 to TRBJ2-7; D is tentatively TRBD1 or TRBD2 (5 bases each). Germline CDR1 ENHRY, CDR2 SYGVKD. The length of the CDR3 is 11 residues. Between the trimmed V and J ends, which lost 9 bases and 0 bases, there was a span of 6 bases. The CDR3 sequence is CAMGVSYEQYF. DNA of the CDR3: TGTGCCATGGGGGTCTCCTACGAGCAGTACTTC.

This clonotype was seen a handful of times. The V call is TRBV6-6, the J call TRBJ1-4; D unresolved. V shed 8 bases and J shed 0 bases, with 16 bases lying between them. Germline-derived CDR1 and CDR2 are MNHNY and SVGAGI (reference sequence). CDR3 size: 16 residues. The CDR3 coding sequence is TGTGCCAGCTCTTCCAATAGGTTTGCAACTAATGAAAAACTGTTTTTT. This translates into CASSSNRFATNEKLFF.

There are many counts of this clonotype. This chain joins TRBV3-1 and TRBJ1-1; D is unclear. Trimming took 0 bases from V and 0 from J, leaving 11 bases between them. The CDR3 is 16 amino acids. Germline loops: CDR1 LGHDT, CDR2 YNNKEL (reference sequence). In nucleotides, the CDR3 is TGTGCCAGCAGCCAAGAAGATGGCTGGCTGAACACTGAAGCTTTCTTT. This translates into CASSQEDGWLNTEAFF.

This clonotype was detected ten times or more. The V call is TRBV7-2, the J call TRBJ2-3; tentatively, D is TRBD2 (7 bases). The germline gives CDR1 SGHTA, CDR2 FQGNSA. The CDR3 consists of 15 residues. Trimming pared 2 bases from V and 2 bases from J, leaving 11 bases between. The CDR3 region is CASSLWGGITDTQYF. The CDR3 region has the DNA TGTGCCAGCAGCTTATGGGGGGGCATCACAGATACGCAGTATTTT.

This clonotype has at least ten counts. The chain combines TRBV6-6 with TRBJ1-1; D might be TRBD1 (6 bases). Germline V lookup: CDR1 MNHNY, CDR2 SVGAGI (reference sequence). The CDR3 is made up of 13 amino acids. V lost 5 bases and J 11 bases, leaving 18 bases between the germline ends. CDR3 protein: CASSPTGNREAFF. Written as DNA, the CDR3 is TGTGCCAGCAGTCCCACGGGGAACAGGGAGGCTTTCTTT.

This clonotype was seen repeatedly, ten times or more. This chain links TRBV12-3 or TRBV12-4 with TRBJ1-6; 10 bases line up with TRBD1. This CDR3 contains 13 residues. V lost 10 bases, J lost 7 bases, and 4 bases stayed unmatched. CDR3 amino acids: CATAGQGNSPLHF. CDR3 in DNA: TGTGCCACCGCGGGACAGGGGAATTCACCCCTCCACTTT.

This clonotype occurred many times. The J gene is TRBJ1-1, the V gene TRBV29-1, with D possibly being TRBD1 (6 bases). CDR3 length equals 18 residues. CDR1 is SQVTM and CDR2 is ANQGSEA in the germline V gene. V lost 1 base to trimming and J lost 3 bases, with 24 bases between them. The CDR3 nucleotides read TGCAGCGTTGAAGTCCAGCCGGGGGCGCGGGGAAAGGACACTGAAGCTTTCTTT. It translates to CSVEVQPGARGKDTEAFF.

This clonotype rates as medium-sized (0.01 to 0.1%). The gene calls are TRBV6-1 and TRBJ2-5, with D possibly being TRBD1 or TRBD2 (5 bases each). Per the germline V gene, CDR1 is MNHNS and CDR2 is SASEGT. The CDR3 is 15 amino acids. V was pared by 1 base and J by 0 bases, with 9 bases between. DNA for the CDR3: TGTGCCAGCAGTGAAGTTGGGGGAAACCAAGAGACCCAGTACTTC. Amino acid sequence: CASSEVGGNQETQYF.

This clonotype appeared many times. The V and J genes are TRBV20-1 and TRBJ2-7, with TRBD1 matching over 7 bases. The junction had 12 bases not matched to a gene; V was cut back by 5 bases and J by 2 bases. Germline V gene lookup returns CDR1 DFQATT and CDR2 SNEGSKA (reference sequence). CDR3 length: 15 residues. The CDR3 bases are TGCAGTGCTTCCCCACAGGGGACCCCACCCTACGAGCAGTACTTC. Protein: CSASPQGTPPYEQYF.

In its sample, this clonotype was seen many times. The gene calls are TRBV7-9 and TRBJ2-7; D is possibly TRBD2 (6 bases). CDR1 and CDR2 (germline): SEHNR, FQNEAQ (reference sequence). The length of the CDR3 is 13 residues. V was trimmed by 0 bases and J by 4 bases, leaving 7 bases between them. For the CDR3, the DNA is TGTGCCAGCAGCTTAGCCGGGGGTTACGAGCAGTACTTC. Translated: CASSLAGGYEQYF.

This clonotype appeared a few times. The V gene is TRBV5-1, the J gene TRBJ2-7; 8 bases fit TRBD1. Germline lookup yields CDR1 SGHRS and CDR2 YFSETQ. This CDR3 has 14 amino acids. Trimming cost V 7 bases and J 1 base; bases outside gene matches: 7. Here the CDR3 DNA reads TGCGCCAGCTCAGGACAGGGCAATTCCTACGAGCAGTACTTC. It codes for CASSGQGNSYEQYF. The whole variable domain, filled in from reference TRBV5-1 and TRBJ2-7, reads KAGVTQTPRYLIKTRGQQVTLSCSPISGHRSVSWYQQTPGQGLQFLFEYFSETQRNKGNFPGRFSGRQFSNSRSEMNVSTLELGDSALYLCASSGQGNSYEQYFGPGTRLTVT.